This entry features one TCR beta chain sequence. Per the original data handling: Reference gene primer amplification in the assay estimated nucleated cell counts. TCRdb keeps only in-frame clones here, not all; method: immunoSEQ multiplex PCR. From that table come the V and J calls and clone size; the DNA was used to work out D and trimming. In the table there are roughly 280,000 clones, roughly 83% of which are singletons. This record belongs to a study of blood T cell repertoires in COVID-19. Study background: Samples representing acute and convalescent COVID-19 were sourced from the United States, Italy and Spain. T cells, B-cell-depleted T cells, or PBMCs supplied cDNA or gDNA.

With V trimmed by 2 bases and J by 4 bases, 7 bases remained unmatched. This CDR3 contains 16 residues. CDR1 and CDR2 from the germline V gene are MGHRA and YSYEKL. The specimen was peripheral blood. The rearrangement joins TRBV4-1 to TRBJ2-2; 7 bases map to TRBD1. The clonotype was recovered from a man between 60 and 70 years old who had recovered from COVID-19. The CDR3 DNA reads as TGCGCCAGCAGCCAAACCGGGACAGTTAGCACCGGGGAGCTGTTTTTT. It yields the protein CASSQTGTVSTGELFF.